This T cell receptor beta chain comes out of a study of identical twins. From the 5' RACE reads, TCRdb called clonotypes with MiXCR, one entry per CDR3 protein. The sample contains around 290,000 distinct CDR3 sequences, over 8.5% of which appear only once. This clonotype was recorded a few times. The length of the CDR3 is 13 residues. The V gene lost 6 bases and the J gene lost 5 bases, with 14 bases spanning the gap. This same sample was also taken into another study, of yellow fever vaccine responses in identical twins.

The sequenced sample was CD8+ T cells sorted from blood. The chain employs TRBV12-3 or TRBV12-4 and TRBJ2-7, with D hard to call. The TCR comes from a woman under 30 in good health. The CDR3 DNA is TGTGCCAGCAGCCCCCTGCGGCAAAACGAGCAGTACTTC. It is translated as CASSPLRQNEQYF.